This TCR beta chain derives from a study of T cell responses to AZD1222 COVID-19 vaccine. Findings and limits, study-wide: Dominant at 160-218 and 743-854, vaccine-associated CD4 TCRs also spanned spike.

The data were produced by immunoSEQ multiplex PCR, yet TCRdb's version contains in-frame clones alone and is incomplete. The sample lists roughly 250,000 clones, approximately 95% occurring once. The germline V gene encodes CDR1 LNHDA and CDR2 SQIVND (reference sequence). The V gene lost 7 bases and the J gene lost 5 bases, with 13 bases spanning the gap. The CDR3 is 13 residues long. As for this clone: Its antigen is unidentified.

The receptor comes from an adult in good health. The rearrangement links TRBV19 to TRBJ2-3; the D gene is possibly TRBD1 (5 bases). This specimen consisted of peripheral blood, obtained on day 0 of AZD1222 vaccination. The CDR3 DNA reads as TGTGCCAGTAAGGCCAGGGTGCAAGATACGCAGTATTTT. Encoded protein: CASKARVQDTQYF.